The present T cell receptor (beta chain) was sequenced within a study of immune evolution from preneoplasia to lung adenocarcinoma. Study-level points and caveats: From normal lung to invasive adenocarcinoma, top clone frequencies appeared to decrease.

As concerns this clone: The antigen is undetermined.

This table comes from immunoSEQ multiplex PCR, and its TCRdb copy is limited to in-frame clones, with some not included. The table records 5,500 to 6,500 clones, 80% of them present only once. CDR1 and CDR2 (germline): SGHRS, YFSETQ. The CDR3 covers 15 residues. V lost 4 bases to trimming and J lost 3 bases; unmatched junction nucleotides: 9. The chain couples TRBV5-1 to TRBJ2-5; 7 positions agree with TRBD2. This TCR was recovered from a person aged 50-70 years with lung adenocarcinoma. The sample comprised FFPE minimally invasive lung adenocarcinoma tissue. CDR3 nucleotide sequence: TGCGCCAGCAGCCCGGGTTGGGCGGGAGAAGAGACCCAGTACTTC. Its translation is CASSPGWAGEETQYF.